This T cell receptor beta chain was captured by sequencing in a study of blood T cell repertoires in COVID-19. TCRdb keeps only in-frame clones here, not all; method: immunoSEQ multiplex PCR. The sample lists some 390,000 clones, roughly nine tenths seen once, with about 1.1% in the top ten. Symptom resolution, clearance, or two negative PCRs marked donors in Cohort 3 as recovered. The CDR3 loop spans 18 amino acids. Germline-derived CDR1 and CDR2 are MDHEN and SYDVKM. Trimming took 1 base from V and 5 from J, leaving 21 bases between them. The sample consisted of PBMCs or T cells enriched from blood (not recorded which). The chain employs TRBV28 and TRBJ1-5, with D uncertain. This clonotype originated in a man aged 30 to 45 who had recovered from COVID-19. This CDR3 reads CASSLFYVVLGSYQPQHF. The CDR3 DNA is TGTGCCAGCAGTTTATTTTATGTGGTCTTGGGCTCCTATCAGCCCCAGCATTTT. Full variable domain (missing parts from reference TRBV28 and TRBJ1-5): DVKVTQSSRYLVKRTGEKVFLECVQDMDHENMFWYRQDPGLGLRLIYFSYDVKMKEKGDIPEGYSVSREKKERFSLILESASTNQTSMYLCASSLFYVVLGSYQPQHFGDGTRLSIL.